A single sample is the source of the 11 T cell receptor beta chains below, sequenced in a study of blood T cell repertoires in COVID-19. TCRdb keeps only in-frame clones here, not all; method: immunoSEQ multiplex PCR. The sample consists of hundreds of thousands of clones, 70% to 90% of them appearing once. The sequencing input was PBMCs or T cells enriched from blood (not recorded which). These receptors came from a woman in her 50s who had recovered from COVID-19.

J is TRBJ2-3 and V is TRBV18; 9 bases map to TRBD2. Trimming took 3 bases from V and 2 from J; bases not matched to a gene: 6. The CDR3 is made up of 16 amino acids. Germline V gives CDR1 KGHSH, CDR2 LQKENI. DNA of the CDR3: TGTGCCAGCTCACCTCCCGCGGGAGGGTTCACAGATACGCAGTATTTT. Translation: CASSPPAGGFTDTQYF.

This chain joins TRBV5-1 and TRBJ2-7; D perhaps matches TRBD2 (5 bases). From germline, CDR1 is SGHRS and CDR2 YFSETQ. V lost 0 bases and J lost 3, with 10 bases in between. The CDR3 runs 14 residues. CDR3 residues: CASSLEAGDYEQYF. DNA for the CDR3: TGCGCCAGCAGCTTGGAGGCCGGGGACTACGAGCAGTACTTC.

The CDR3 nucleotides read TGTGCCAGCAGCCAAGTCGACTGGACGAACACCGGGGAGCTGTTTTTT. It yields the protein CASSQVDWTNTGELFF. The rearrangement links TRBV3-1 (or the pseudogene TRBV3-2) to TRBJ2-2; D remains ambiguous. Germline V CDR1 and CDR2: LGHDT, YNNKEL (reference sequence). The CDR3 has 16 residues. Trimming took off 1 base at V and 0 bases at J, with 9 bases between the two ends.

This clone was seen a handful of times. Other DNA sequences within the sample encode an identical CDR3. The V and J genes are TRBV19 and TRBJ2-7; TRBD1 aligns across 8 bases. After removal of 6 bases from V and 0 bases from J, the junction contained 1 base not matched to a gene. The germline gives CDR1 LNHDA, CDR2 SQIVND (reference sequence). The CDR3 consists of 13 residues. The CDR3, as DNA: TGTGCCAGTAGCGGACAGGGCTCCTACGAGCAGTACTTC. It codes for CASSGQGSYEQYF.

A few counts support this clone. The V gene is TRBV9, the J gene TRBJ2-7, with D uncertain. Trimming took 3 bases from V and 2 from J, leaving 12 bases between them. From germline, CDR1 is SGDLS and CDR2 YYNGEE. The CDR3 is made up of 14 amino acids. The chain's CDR3 is CASSALYGPYEQYF. The CDR3 DNA is TGTGCCAGCAGCGCCCTTTACGGTCCCTACGAGCAGTACTTC.

The chain is built from TRBV28 and TRBJ1-1, with unresolved D. CDR1 is MDHEN, CDR2 SYDVKM, per germline. The ends were cut back, 7 bases at V and 9 bases at J, with 9 bases in the middle. The CDR3 is made up of 10 amino acids. The CDR3 nucleotides are TGTGCCAGCAATAGTCCCAAAGCTTTCTTT. It is translated as CASNSPKAFF. Drawing the rest from reference TRBV28 and TRBJ1-1, the complete variable domain is DVKVTQSSRYLVKRTGEKVFLECVQDMDHENMFWYRQDPGLGLRLIYFSYDVKMKEKGDIPEGYSVSREKKERFSLILESASTNQTSMYLCASNSPKAFFGQGTRLTVV.

There are a few counts of this clone. The genes are TRBV4-1 and TRBJ1-2; unclear D gene. There are 16 residues in the CDR3. V lost 1 base and J 6 bases, leaving 18 bases between the germline ends. Germline V gene sequence: CDR1 MGHRA, CDR2 YSYEKL. The CDR3 nucleotides read TGCGCCAGCAGCCAAGTTGGAGGAGGAAACCTAAATGGCTACACCTTC. It translates to CASSQVGGGNLNGYTF.

V and J are TRBV6-5 and TRBJ1-3; the D gene is possibly TRBD1 (5 bases). V dropped 7 bases and J dropped 3 bases, with 16 bases sitting between them. The CDR3 is 15 amino acids. Germline CDR1 MNHEY, CDR2 SVGAGI. The CDR3 DNA is TGTGCCAGCAAGGGGAAGAGGATGGGTGGAAACACCATATATTTT. The encoded protein is CASKGKRMGGNTIYF.

The chain joins TRBV5-1 to TRBJ1-6; 7 bases agree with TRBD1. This CDR3 is 15 amino acids long. The germline CDR1 and CDR2 sequences are SGHRS and YFSETQ. Trimming cost V 4 bases and J 5 bases; bases outside gene matches: 6. CDR3 DNA sequence: TGCGCCAGCAGCGCGGGGACAGCAGATAATTCACCCCTCCACTTT. The encoded protein is CASSAGTADNSPLHF.

This chain joins TRBV2 and TRBJ1-6, with D maybe TRBD1 (5 bases). In germline, CDR1 is SNHLY, CDR2 FYNNEI. V lost 6 bases and J lost 13, with 13 bases in between. The CDR3 is 12 residues long. The CDR3 is CASRRTKGPLHF. The CDR3 DNA is TGTGCCAGCAGAAGAACCAAGGGGCCCCTCCACTTT.

The V gene is TRBV6-5, the J gene TRBJ2-7; possibly TRBD1 for D (5 bases). Looked up from germline, CDR1 is MNHEY and CDR2 is SVGAGI. This CDR3 has 13 residues. V was clipped by 8 bases and J by 4 bases, with 15 bases between them. CDR3 residues: CASQPTVSYEQYF. As DNA, the CDR3 is TGTGCCAGCCAACCGACAGTTTCATACGAGCAGTACTTC.